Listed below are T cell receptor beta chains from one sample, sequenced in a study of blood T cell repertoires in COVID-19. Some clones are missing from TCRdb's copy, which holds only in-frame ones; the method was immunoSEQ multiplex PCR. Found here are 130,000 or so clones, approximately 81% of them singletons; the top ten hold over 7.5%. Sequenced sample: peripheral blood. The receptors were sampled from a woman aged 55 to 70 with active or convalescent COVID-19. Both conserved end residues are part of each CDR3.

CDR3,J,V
CASSRPRGETQYF,TRBJ2-5,TRBV3-1/TRBV3-2
CASSLPFTEEKLFF,TRBJ1-4,TRBV6-2/TRBV6-3
CASSLTGQPNNSPLHF,TRBJ1-6,TRBV27
CASSEHSGGAWETQYF,TRBJ2-5,TRBV2
CASSLEGLRNSPLHF,TRBJ1-6,TRBV6-5
CAWRSTGREQYF,TRBJ2-7,TRBV30
CAWTPGKRGTDTQYF,TRBJ2-3,TRBV30
CASSRPGLAENEQFF,TRBJ2-1,TRBV7-2
CASRGGSWTDTQYF,TRBJ2-3,TRBV6-5
CASSPNLSGNTIYF,TRBJ1-3,TRBV7-2
CASRAGGAYEQYF,TRBJ2-7,TRBV5-1
CASSRTGSYGYTF,TRBJ1-2,TRBV2
CASTRGTNTEAFF,TRBJ1-1,TRBV12-3/TRBV12-4
CASSRAGGTNYGYTF,TRBJ1-2,TRBV7-9
CASSQSTGSWEKLFF,TRBJ1-4,TRBV4-3
CTSSQTGTALLGEQYF,TRBJ2-7,TRBV1
CASIRGGNEKLFF,TRBJ1-4,TRBV2
CASSWTGEYSGNTIYF,TRBJ1-3,TRBV18
CATSRDVLRDKYF,TRBJ2-4,TRBV15
CASSQGTGGQPQHF,TRBJ1-5,TRBV3-1/TRBV3-2
CASSPFTTTGTGNTIYF,TRBJ1-3,TRBV18
CASSADRGKEWDEKLFF,TRBJ1-4,TRBV5-1
CASSYYGVHEQYF,TRBJ2-7,TRBV5-1